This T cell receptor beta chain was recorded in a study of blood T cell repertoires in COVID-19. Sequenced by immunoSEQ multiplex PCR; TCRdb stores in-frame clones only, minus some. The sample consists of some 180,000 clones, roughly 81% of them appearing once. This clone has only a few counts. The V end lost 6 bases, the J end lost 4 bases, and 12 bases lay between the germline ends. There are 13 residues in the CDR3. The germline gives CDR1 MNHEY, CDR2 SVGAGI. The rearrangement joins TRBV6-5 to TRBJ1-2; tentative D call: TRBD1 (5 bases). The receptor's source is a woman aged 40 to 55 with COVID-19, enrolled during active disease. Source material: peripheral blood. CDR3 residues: CASSLQVPYGYTF. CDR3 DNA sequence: TGTGCCAGCAGCCTACAGGTCCCCTATGGCTACACCTTC.